These 24 T cell receptor beta chains were sequenced from one sample in a study of blood T cell repertoires in COVID-19. Some clones are missing from TCRdb's copy, which holds only in-frame ones; the method was immunoSEQ multiplex PCR. The table lists roughly 250,000 clones, 82% of them singletons, with 4% to 6% in the top ten. Sequencing input: peripheral blood. These receptors all stem from a woman older than 75 with active or convalescent COVID-19.

The chain recombines TRBV19 with TRBJ1-6; TRBD1 aligns across 12 bases. This CDR3 contains 16 residues. Germline V lookup: CDR1 LNHDA, CDR2 SQIVND (reference sequence). Unmatched junction bases numbered 5, after V lost 1 base and J lost 10 bases. The CDR3 here is CASSIAGTGGSSPLHF. Here the CDR3 DNA reads TGTGCCAGTAGTATAGCCGGGACAGGGGGCAGCTCACCCCTCCACTTT.

The chain uses TRBV14 and TRBJ2-7, with 8 bases identical to TRBD1. Per the germline V gene, CDR1 is SGHDN and CDR2 is FVKESK. V lost 1 base to trimming and J lost 1 base; unmatched junction nucleotides: 3. The CDR3 has 15 residues. In nucleotides, the CDR3 is TGTGCCAGCAGCCAAGCTAGGACAGGGTCCTACGAGCAGTACTTC. Its protein product is CASSQARTGSYEQYF. The whole variable domain, remainder taken from reference TRBV14 and TRBJ2-7, is EAGVTQFPSHSVIEKGQTVTLRCDPISGHDNLYWYRRVMGKEIKFLLHFVKESKQDESGMPNNRFLAERTGGTYSTLKVQPAELEDSGVYFCASSQARTGSYEQYFGPGTRLTVT.

The V and J genes are TRBV28 and TRBJ2-7, with 9 bases lining up with TRBD1. V gave up 4 bases and J gave up 6 bases; unmatched junction bases: 13. In germline, CDR1 is MDHEN, CDR2 SYDVKM. CDR3 length: 16 amino acids. In DNA, the CDR3 is TGTGCCAGCAGTTCCCCTCCGGGACAGGGCGACGGCGAGCAGTACTTC. It translates to CASSSPPGQGDGEQYF.

The chain couples TRBV7-2 to TRBJ1-1; maybe TRBD1 (6 bases). V lost 1 base to trimming and J lost 5 bases, with 17 bases between them. Germline CDR1 is SGHTA and CDR2 is FQGNSA. The CDR3 totals 16 residues. DNA of the CDR3: TGTGCCAGCAGCTTAGTATCAGGGGCCCGTAGGACTGAAGCTTTCTTT. It encodes CASSLVSGARRTEAFF.

This sequence joins TRBV5-1 and TRBJ1-1; possible D gene TRBD1, 5 bases. Germline V gene lookup returns CDR1 SGHRS and CDR2 YFSETQ. Trimming removed 1 base at V and 1 base at J, with 8 bases between. CDR3 size: 14 residues. The CDR3 nucleotides read TGCGCCAGCAGCTTGAAGACAGAGAACACTGAAGCTTTCTTT. Translating gives CASSLKTENTEAFF.

The chain uses TRBV5-1 and TRBJ1-4; 7 nucleotides align to TRBD1. CDR3 length: 15 residues. V was pared by 1 base and J by 8 bases, with 8 bases of the junction left unmatched. Looked up from germline, CDR1 is SGHRS and CDR2 is YFSETQ. CDR3 nucleotides: TGCGCCAGCAGCTTGTTTACAGGGGAAAAGGAAAAACTGTTTTTT. This gives the protein CASSLFTGEKEKLFF.

In its sample, this clone was seen once. The gene calls are TRBV5-1 and TRBJ2-7; TRBD2 matches 7 bases. V was pared by 4 bases and J by 6 bases, with 7 bases of the junction left unmatched. The CDR3 contains 13 residues. Germline assignment: CDR1 SGHRS and CDR2 YFSETQ. The chain's CDR3 is CASSGTSVAEQYF. CDR3 DNA: TGCGCCAGCAGCGGAACTAGCGTCGCCGAGCAGTACTTC.

This clone was picked up one time. This chain links TRBV30 with TRBJ1-2, with 11 nucleotides matching TRBD1. V lost 3 bases and J lost 8; bases outside the gene matches: 8. Germline V lookup: CDR1 GTSNPN, CDR2 SVGIG (reference sequence). This CDR3 region has 14 residues. DNA for the CDR3: TGTGCCTGGAGATCTGGACAGGGGGCAGAGGGCTACACCTTC. Amino acid sequence: CAWRSGQGAEGYTF.

V gene TRBV14 combines with J gene TRBJ1-4; D is possibly TRBD1 (5 bases). The germline V gene has CDR1 SGHDN and CDR2 FVKESK. The CDR3 consists of 16 residues. V was shortened by 2 bases and J by 0 bases, with 10 bases between the two germline ends. CDR3: CASSQLGGSTNEKLFF. The CDR3 nucleotides read TGTGCCAGCAGCCAACTTGGGGGGTCAACTAATGAAAAACTGTTTTTT.

V and J are TRBV18 and TRBJ2-1; possible D gene TRBD1, 5 bases. Trimming removed 3 bases from V and 3 bases from J, with 12 bases in between. Germline CDR1 is KGHSH and CDR2 is LQKENI. The CDR3 totals 15 residues. DNA for the CDR3: TGTGCCAGCTCACCGTGGGGCGGAAACTACAATGAGCAGTTCTTC. This gives the protein CASSPWGGNYNEQFF.

V is TRBV7-2 and J is TRBJ1-3; possible D gene TRBD1, 6 bases. Germline lookup yields CDR1 SGHTA and CDR2 FQGNSA. The CDR3 sequence is 15 residues long. V was cut by 2 bases and J by 3 bases, with 11 bases left in between. The CDR3 bases are TGTGCCAGCAGCTTAAACAGGGTGGATGGAAACACCATATATTTT. Encoded protein: CASSLNRVDGNTIYF. Supplemented by reference TRBV7-2 and TRBJ1-3, the full variable domain reads GAGVSQSPSNKVTEKGKDVELRCDPISGHTALYWYRQSLGQGLEFLIYFQGNSAPDKSGLPSDRFSAERTGGSVSTLTIQRTQQEDSAVYLCASSLNRVDGNTIYFGEGSWLTVV.

CDR3 coding DNA: TGTGCCAGCAGTTTATCGAGGGGGACAAGTTCGAACGAGCAGTACTTC. Translated, it gives CASSLSRGTSSNEQYF. The J gene is TRBJ2-7, the V gene TRBV27; weak D call: TRBD1 (6 bases). The V end was cut by 0 bases, the J end by 5 bases, with 17 bases between. Looked up from germline, CDR1 is MNHEY and CDR2 is SMNVEV (reference sequence). The CDR3 is 16 amino acids.

This chain connects TRBV12-3 or TRBV12-4 to TRBJ2-1; 10 nucleotides line up with TRBD2. CDR3 size: 13 residues. V trimming: 10 bases; J trimming: 2 bases; junction bases outside the gene matches: 2. CDR3 DNA sequence: TGTGCCATCGGACTAGCGGCCTACAATGAGCAGTTCTTC. Translated: CAIGLAAYNEQFF.

Note on this clone: The germline gene is not matched at one end of the junction; a read error may be the cause. The chain combines TRBV28 with TRBJ1-5, with 7 bases identical to TRBD1. This CDR3 region has 16 residues. Germline V gene sequence: CDR1 MDHEN, CDR2 SYDVKM. Here the CDR3 reads CAGSSFPGQPNQPQHF. The DNA of the CDR3 is TGTGCCGGCAGCAGTTTCCCGGGACAGCCTAATCAGCCCCAGCATTTT.

The rearrangement links TRBV20-1 to TRBJ2-7; D might be TRBD2 (7 bases). V was shortened by 3 bases and J by 3 bases, with 18 bases between the two germline ends. Germline values: CDR1 DFQATT, CDR2 SNEGSKA (reference sequence). CDR3 size: 15 residues. This CDR3 is CSASISRGASYEQYF. CDR3 coding DNA: TGCAGTGCTAGTATCTCTCGGGGGGCGAGCTACGAGCAGTACTTC.

The chain couples TRBV7-8 to TRBJ2-5; TRBD2 is a possible D gene (6 bases). The CDR3 is 14 amino acids. V gave up 5 bases and J gave up 6 bases, with 16 bases separating them. Per the germline V gene, CDR1 is SGHVS and CDR2 is FQNEAQ. The CDR3: CASSPPRGRKTQYF. CDR3 sequence (DNA): TGTGCCAGCAGCCCCCCTCGGGGGAGAAAGACCCAGTACTTC.

V and J are TRBV11-2 and TRBJ2-3, with a weak D call TRBD1 (6 bases). Germline V gene data show CDR1 as SGHAT and CDR2 as FQNNGV. The CDR3 spans 14 residues. The V gene lost 1 base and the J gene lost 5 bases, with 10 bases spanning the gap. The CDR3 nucleotides are TGTGCCAGCAGCTTAGGGACAGTAGGAGATACGCAGTATTTT. It codes for CASSLGTVGDTQYF.

This clone appeared a single time. The V and J genes are TRBV6-5 and TRBJ1-6, with a possible D match to TRBD1 (5 bases). The ends were cut back, 6 bases at V and 6 bases at J, with 15 bases in the middle. The CDR3 totals 15 residues. Germline loops: CDR1 MNHEY, CDR2 SVGAGI. In DNA, the CDR3 is TGTGCCAGCAGATGGGGGAGGGCCAGTAATTCACCCCTCCACTTT. Protein sequence: CASRWGRASNSPLHF.

The gene calls are TRBV6-5 and TRBJ1-5; 7 nucleotides match TRBD1. After removal of 5 bases from V and 5 bases from J, the junction contained 3 bases not matched to a gene. The CDR3 covers 13 residues. Germline assignment: CDR1 MNHEY and CDR2 SVGAGI. CDR3 in DNA: TGTGCCAGCAGTAGACAGGGTTATCAGCCCCAGCATTTT. It translates to CASSRQGYQPQHF.

The chain is built from TRBV2 and TRBJ2-1, with D possibly being TRBD1 (5 bases). V lost 5 bases, J lost 8 bases, and 13 bases lay in between. The CDR3 runs 13 residues. Looked up from germline, CDR1 is SNHLY and CDR2 is FYNNEI. The CDR3 here is CASSSQGIDEQFF. The CDR3 DNA reads as TGTGCCAGCAGTTCTCAGGGAATTGATGAGCAGTTCTTC.

This clone appeared many times. This chain uses TRBV10-1 with TRBJ1-6, with D uncertain. Germline V CDR1 and CDR2: WNHNN, SYGVQD (reference sequence). This CDR3 spans 14 amino acids. The germline V and J ends were trimmed by 4 bases and 9 bases, with 13 bases remaining between them. The CDR3 protein is CASSATKSVSPLHF. The CDR3, as DNA: TGCGCCAGCAGTGCAACTAAGTCGGTTTCACCCCTCCACTTT.

This chain links TRBV2 with TRBJ1-2, with D perhaps matching TRBD1 (5 bases). This CDR3 region has 15 residues. V dropped 0 bases and J dropped 7 bases, with 15 bases sitting between them. Per the germline V gene, CDR1 is SNHLY and CDR2 is FYNNEI. DNA of the CDR3: TGTGCCAGCAGTGAAGCCCAGGCCAGGGTTTTTGGCTACACCTTC. Its protein is CASSEAQARVFGYTF.

V is TRBV20-1 and J is TRBJ2-1, with 7 bases lining up with TRBD1. Per the germline V gene, CDR1 is DFQATT and CDR2 is SNEGSKA (reference sequence). V shed 3 bases and J 3 bases; nucleotides not matched to a gene: 5. The CDR3 spans 14 residues. CDR3 bases: TGCAGTGCTAGTAAGGGGGCTCACTACAATGAGCAGTTCTTC. This codes for CSASKGAHYNEQFF.

The chain uses TRBV3-1 (or the pseudogene TRBV3-2) and TRBJ1-3, with unresolved D. Germline assignment: CDR1 LGHDT and CDR2 YNNKEL (reference sequence). The CDR3 sequence is 15 residues long. V was trimmed by 1 base and J by 9 bases, leaving 16 bases between them. The CDR3 DNA is TGTGCCAGCAGCCAAGGAACCCCGGGTAGTGGCACCATATATTTT. Its translation: CASSQGTPGSGTIYF.